The TCR beta chain described here comes from a study of beta chain features in type 1 diabetes (dated by TCRdb to about 2018). Regarding the complete study: Mean age, gender distribution, total cell number and subset yield were not different between patients and healthy donors. A total of 90 million to 130 million sorted cells were examined across all samples, and a strong correlation was observed between cell number per subset and RNA yield. In the study, TCRB repertoires of sorted circulating CD4+ T cell subsets from recently diagnosed type 1 diabetes patients were compared with those of matched healthy donors. Whereas all 30 or so donors provided naive and central memory subsets, regulatory and stem cell-like memory subsets were isolated from just 8 patients and roughly eight healthy donors.

This clone was found a few times. What this receptor recognizes is not known. Per-nucleotide qualities are absent, and no much larger clonotype sits a single base away. The sample has other DNA sequences that encode this CDR3 too. The junction carries 6 bases between V and J, which are trimmed by 3 bases and 6 bases respectively. Sequences MGHRA (CDR1) and YSYEKL (CDR2) are obtained from the germline V gene. The CDR3 holds 11 amino acids from the cysteine to the phenylalanine. The read is trimmed to its CDR3 DNA, 33 bases read in frame from base 1. The entire amount of isolated RNA was reverse transcribed using the High Capacity cDNA Reverse Transcription Kit, so the sequenced TCRB transcripts were expressed ones. Deep immunoSEQ sequencing was performed on naive, central memory and regulatory T cell samples, with an average of roughly 3.3 million total reads per sample. Sorted cells were lysed in RLT buffer and RNA was extracted with DNase-treated RNeasy Micro or Mini kits, depending on cell number. To prevent cross-contamination, every cell subset was processed on its own, while patient and healthy donor samples were processed together. TCRB sequences were amplified from cDNA with the immunoSEQ multiplex PCR, producing 87-bp fragments spanning the CDR3 region. Sequencing of the amplicons was performed on the Illumina HiSeq platform. As for the original processing: Synthetic template baselines were used to correct PCR bias computationally, reads within Hamming distance 2 were collapsed, and singletons that could not be merged were discarded. By aligning reads against IMGT, V, D and J genes, CDR3 length, and insertions or deletions at six rearrangement sites were assigned. Within each subset, clonotype counts were normalized to sorted cell number, and only after that were true diversity and Gini coefficients computed with the tcR R package. The overlap coefficient, calculated on TCRB nucleotide sequences, was used to measure repertoire sharing. Out-of-frame TCRB sequences from naive cells were analyzed to stand in for the pre-selection repertoire. What TCRdb holds here is the immuneACCESS table cut down to in-frame rearrangements. Part of the clones is not present; checked against another copy, under half of the missing clones reflect an unresolved V gene, and the others are unexplained. V and J calls and clone size are as listed in that table; D and trimming were resolved from the DNA. In this sample the table shows roughly 500,000 clones, around 28% of which occur a single time. Of the sample, roughly 0.06% is held by the ten largest clones.

From each donor, a single peripheral blood sample of approximately 120 mL on average was drawn into heparinised tubes. Using a panel that included CD45RO, CCR7, CD25, CD127, CD95 and CD27, naive, central memory, regulatory and stem cell-like memory CD4+ T cells were sorted on a BD FACSAria II. Every sorted population had a purity above 98%. Right away, PBMCs were isolated by Lymphoprep density gradient centrifugation and were stained directly, with no culture step. To minimize batch effects, samples were stained and sorted in pairs, one healthy donor with one patient per experiment. What the research found in general, with its limitations: Only small numbers of individuals were included in the HLA sub-analyses, which left unresolved whether HLA type had any influence on TCRB rearrangement. Sequencing cDNA rather than genomic DNA could over-represent highly expressing activated cells, although activation and CD3 levels did not differ between groups. Patients with type 1 diabetes made fewer insertions and deleted more nucleotides at VDJ recombination sites, implying thymic rearrangement abnormalities. PCR may preferentially amplify shorter templates, but because patient and control samples were amplified and corrected together, any resulting skew would affect both groups equally. Naive, central memory and regulatory TCRB repertoires appeared to be more alike among patients than among healthy donors. Type 1 diabetes patients showed a moderate but significant shortening of TCRB CDR3 length in all four CD4+ subsets.

This receptor chain uses TRBV4-1 and TRBJ2-7, with no confident D gene call. The source is a man younger than 35 in good health. Specimen: naive CD4+ T cells from blood. Reading the label with the study, this specimen's cell subset or site is: true naive CD4+ T cells. The nucleotides are TGCGCCAGCAGCCACAACAGCGAGCAGTACTTC. This encodes CASSHNSEQYF.